The rows below give T cell receptor beta chains drawn from one sample of a study of cytomegalovirus exposure and HLA in healthy donors. Data came from immunoSEQ multiplex PCR; TCRdb stores just in-frame clones and leaves some out. The sample has 250,000 to 300,000 clones, roughly 85% seen once. The sequencing input was PBMCs. The receptors derive from a woman aged 18 to 35 in good health and CMV-seronegative. The CDR3 runs from the conserved cysteine through the conserved F or W. The D gene is left open where the match is weak. Clone size is shown for a subset of rows, as once, few, many or a class of expanded clone.

clone_size: few
v_call: TRBV7-2
d_call: NA
j_call: TRBJ1-5
cdr3_nt: TGTGCCAGCAGCTTGAGGGGGTGGGAACAGCCCCAGCATTTT
cdr3_aa: CASSLRGWEQPQHF

clone_size: NA
v_call: TRBV10-1
d_call: TRBD2
j_call: TRBJ2-7
cdr3_nt: TGCGCCAGCAGTGTTCCGGGGACTAGCTTCTCCTACGAGCAGTACTTC
cdr3_aa: CASSVPGTSFSYEQYF

clone_size: NA
v_call: TRBV28
d_call: TRBD1
j_call: TRBJ1-2
cdr3_nt: TGTGCCAGCAGTTTTCCCCGGACAGGGGTCTATGGCTACACCTTC
cdr3_aa: CASSFPRTGVYGYTF

clone_size: NA
v_call: TRBV7-3
d_call: TRBD1
j_call: TRBJ1-2
cdr3_nt: TGTGCCAGCAGCAGAGGACAGGGTTGGAACTATGGCTACACCTTC
cdr3_aa: CASSRGQGWNYGYTF

clone_size: NA
v_call: TRBV10-1
d_call: TRBD1
j_call: TRBJ2-7
cdr3_nt: TGCGCCAGCAGTCGTGGGACAGGAGATTACGAGCAGTACTTC
cdr3_aa: CASSRGTGDYEQYF

clone_size: NA
v_call: TRBV21-1
d_call: NA
j_call: TRBJ1-2
cdr3_nt: TGTGCCAGCAGTCCAACGGACAGGGGGCGGGCCTATGGCTACACCTTC
cdr3_aa: CASSPTDRGRAYGYTF

clone_size: NA
v_call: TRBV18
d_call: NA
j_call: TRBJ2-5
cdr3_nt: TGTGCCAGCTCACCTGCCGGGACTACCCAGTACTTC
cdr3_aa: CASSPAGTTQYF

clone_size: many
v_call: TRBV6-1
d_call: NA
j_call: TRBJ2-7
cdr3_nt: TGTGCCAGCAGTGGACTACAGAGGAGCGGCGAGCAGTACTTC
cdr3_aa: CASSGLQRSGEQYF

clone_size: NA
v_call: TRBV11-3
d_call: TRBD1
j_call: TRBJ2-3
cdr3_nt: TGTGCCAGCAGCTTAGGAGGGGGCGACACAGATACGCAGTATTTT
cdr3_aa: CASSLGGGDTDTQYF

clone_size: NA
v_call: TRBV27
d_call: TRBD1
j_call: TRBJ2-7
cdr3_nt: TGTGCCAGCAGTTTAGCGGGCCGAGGACAGGGGGTTTACGAGCAGTACTTC
cdr3_aa: CASSLAGRGQGVYEQYF

clone_size: NA
v_call: TRBV27
d_call: TRBD1
j_call: TRBJ1-2
cdr3_nt: TGTGCCAGCAGTCTATATTACCGAACAGGGGACTATGGCTACACCTTC
cdr3_aa: CASSLYYRTGDYGYTF

clone_size: NA
v_call: TRBV10-3
d_call: TRBD1
j_call: TRBJ1-2
cdr3_nt: TGTGCCAGCCTACCGACAGGGCACTATGGCTACACCTTC
cdr3_aa: CASLPTGHYGYTF

clone_size: NA
v_call: TRBV27
d_call: TRBD2
j_call: TRBJ2-5
cdr3_nt: TGTGCCAGCAAGGGGGGACTAGCAGACATAGAGACCCAGTACTTC
cdr3_aa: CASKGGLADIETQYF

clone_size: NA
v_call: TRBV30
d_call: NA
j_call: TRBJ2-6
cdr3_nt: TGTGCCTGGAGTGCACCGCAGGGGACTGGGGCCAACGTCCTGACTTTC
cdr3_aa: CAWSAPQGTGANVLTF

clone_size: NA
v_call: TRBV28
d_call: NA
j_call: TRBJ1-1
cdr3_nt: TGTGCCAGCAGTTTGGCACAGAACACTGAAGCTTTCTTT
cdr3_aa: CASSLAQNTEAFF

clone_size: NA
v_call: TRBV27
d_call: NA
j_call: TRBJ1-1
cdr3_nt: TGTGCCAGCAGTTTATATTCTAATGGACAGAGGAACACTGAAGCTTTCTTT
cdr3_aa: CASSLYSNGQRNTEAFF

clone_size: few
v_call: TRBV6-5
d_call: NA
j_call: TRBJ1-1
cdr3_nt: TGTGCCAGCACCCTACAGGGAATCATGAACACTGAAGCTTTCTTT
cdr3_aa: CASTLQGIMNTEAFF

clone_size: NA
v_call: TRBV5-1
d_call: NA
j_call: TRBJ1-1
cdr3_nt: TGCGCCAGCCGAGGAGGGCGCGTTGCGGACACTGAAGCTTTCTTT
cdr3_aa: CASRGGRVADTEAFF

clone_size: NA
v_call: TRBV30
d_call: TRBD1
j_call: TRBJ1-1
cdr3_nt: TGTGCCTGGGACAGGGTATCGGCTGAAGCTTTCTTT
cdr3_aa: CAWDRVSAEAFF

clone_size: once
v_call: TRBV5-6
d_call: NA
j_call: TRBJ1-5
cdr3_nt: TGTGCCAGCAGCTCGTCCCTTCAGGGTGGACTAAATCAGCCCCAGCATTTT
cdr3_aa: CASSSSLQGGLNQPQHF

clone_size: NA
v_call: TRBV6-4
d_call: NA
j_call: TRBJ2-3
cdr3_nt: TGTGCCACCAGAGCCGGCGGGTGGGCAGATACGCAGTATTTT
cdr3_aa: CATRAGGWADTQYF

clone_size: NA
v_call: TRBV11-2
d_call: TRBD2
j_call: TRBJ2-3
cdr3_nt: TGTGCCAGCAGCCCCGGACTAGCGGGCACAGATACGCAGTATTTT
cdr3_aa: CASSPGLAGTDTQYF